Below, 10 T cell receptor beta chains from the same sample are listed, as sequenced in a study of cytomegalovirus exposure and HLA in healthy donors. 13 Jbeta primers and 60 Vbeta primers were used for the PCR. Only in-frame clones appear in the TCRdb table, and some are missing; sequencing was by immunoSEQ multiplex PCR. The table has approximately 150,000 clones, roughly 80% seen once; the top ten hold around 4.5%. Sequences were obtained from PBMCs. The origin of the receptors is a woman between 40 and 55 years old in good health and CMV-seropositive.

The chain couples TRBV6-5 to TRBJ1-1; D is unresolved. CDR3 length: 14 residues. Trimming took off 0 bases at V and 7 bases at J, with 12 bases between the two ends. From germline, CDR1 is MNHEY and CDR2 SVGAGI. In DNA form, the CDR3 reads TGTGCCAGCAGTTACTCTATTACAGAGCTTGAAGCTTTCTTT. This gives the protein CASSYSITELEAFF.

The chain recombines TRBV7-6 with TRBJ2-1; D is possibly TRBD2 (6 bases). The CDR3 sequence is 17 residues long. CDR1 and CDR2 (germline): SGHVS, FNYEAQ. V was clipped by 5 bases and J by 0 bases, with 17 bases between them. The CDR3 DNA reads as TGTGCCAGCAGCCAACGTGGACGGGGGAGCTCCTACAATGAGCAGTTCTTC. Translating it yields CASSQRGRGSSYNEQFF.

This clone was found a few times. The chain has TRBV28 and TRBJ1-2; the match to TRBD1 covers 8 bases. CDR3 length: 16 amino acids. Germline-derived CDR1 and CDR2 are MDHEN and SYDVKM. Trimming at V came to 6 bases and at J to 1 base, leaving 10 bases not matched to a gene. The CDR3 spells CASSSDRAHFNYGYTF. The CDR3 coding sequence is TGTGCCAGCAGCTCGGACAGGGCCCACTTTAACTATGGCTACACCTTC.

This clone appeared a few times. V usage is TRBV4-1 and J usage is TRBJ1-5; D gene ambiguous. From germline, CDR1 is MGHRA and CDR2 YSYEKL. The V gene lost 0 bases and the J gene lost 6 bases, with 18 bases spanning the gap. The CDR3 runs to 17 residues. Here the CDR3 DNA reads TGCGCCAGCAGCCAAGAGGGCGCCGGGAGAGCGGGTCAGCCCCAGCATTTT. Translated, it gives CASSQEGAGRAGQPQHF.

This chain joins TRBV10-3 and TRBJ2-1; D perhaps matches TRBD2 (6 bases). This CDR3 contains 14 residues. CDR1 is ENHRY, CDR2 SYGVKD, per germline. The V end was cut by 7 bases, the J end by 0 bases, with 10 bases between. The DNA for the CDR3 is TGTGCCATCACCCCCGGGAGCTCCTACAATGAGCAGTTCTTC. This translates into CAITPGSSYNEQFF.

The rearrangement uses TRBV19 and TRBJ2-5; TRBD1 agrees at 9 bases. Per germline, CDR1 LNHDA and CDR2 SQIVND (reference sequence). The CDR3 length is 15 residues. The V gene end was trimmed by 5 bases and the J gene end by 0 bases; junction bases not matched to a gene: 4. Written as DNA, the CDR3 is TGTGCCAGTAGTGAGGGGACAGGGTACCAAGAGACCCAGTACTTC. This translates into CASSEGTGYQETQYF.

J is TRBJ2-1 and V is TRBV9; D gene ambiguous. This CDR3 is built from 13 residues. V was shortened by 2 bases and J by 6 bases, with 9 bases between the two germline ends. CDR1 SGDLS and CDR2 YYNGEE come from the germline V gene. The CDR3 nucleotides read TGTGCCAGCAGCGTCCGCCCGAGCAATGAGCAGTTCTTC. This sequence encodes CASSVRPSNEQFF.

The chain links TRBV9 to TRBJ1-1; D gene unclear. V was cut by 4 bases and J by 1 base, with 14 bases left in between. This CDR3 has 15 residues. From germline, CDR1 is SGDLS and CDR2 YYNGEE. As DNA, the CDR3 is TGTGCCAGCAGCCCCCGGCGGGGAGGGAACACTGAAGCTTTCTTT. Translated, it gives CASSPRRGGNTEAFF.

J is TRBJ2-7 and V is TRBV14; 13 nucleotides agree with TRBD2. V lost 5 bases to trimming and J lost 3 bases; unmatched junction nucleotides: 4. The CDR3 runs to 15 residues. Germline loops: CDR1 SGHDN, CDR2 FVKESK. The CDR3 DNA follows: TGTGCCAGCAGCTCTGGACTAGCGGGAGTCTACGAGCAGTACTTC. It is translated as CASSSGLAGVYEQYF.

This sequence joins TRBV18 and TRBJ1-1, with TRBD1 matching over 8 bases. V lost 1 base and J lost 4; bases outside the gene matches: 8. This CDR3 is built from 16 residues. The V gene's germline CDR1 is KGHSH and CDR2 LQKENI. The CDR3 nucleotides are TGTGCCAGCTCACCACGAGATTGGACAGGGACCACTGAAGCTTTCTTT. Translation: CASSPRDWTGTTEAFF.